The rows below give T cell receptor beta chains drawn from one sample of a study of Graves' ophthalmopathy and Graves' hyperthyroidism. TCRdb reprocessed the multiplex PCR reads via MiXCR and lists one record per CDR3 protein. The sample yields about 400,000 distinct CDR3 sequences, about 18% seen once. The sequencing sample was made of peripheral blood. All receptors derive from a woman aged 18-29 years with Graves' ophthalmopathy. Both conserved end residues are part of each CDR3. The D gene is left open where the match is weak. The listing skips clone size in some rows; elsewhere it reads once, few, many or a size class.

size	V	J	D	CDR3	DNA
many	TRBV12-3/TRBV12-4	TRBJ1-2	NA	CASISGGSYGYTF	TGTGCCAGCATCTCCGGAGGAAGCTATGGCTACACCTTC
few	TRBV28	TRBJ2-5	NA	CASSLRGKETQYF	TGTGCCAGCAGTTTGAGGGGGAAGGAGACCCAGTACTTC
many	TRBV19	TRBJ1-5	NA	CASSLRSGVTQPQHF	TGTGCCAGTAGTCTTCGTTCGGGGGTAACTCAGCCCCAGCATTTT
many	TRBV28	TRBJ1-2	NA	CASSLSGGRVYGYTF	TGTGCCAGCAGTTTATCCGGGGGACGGGTCTATGGCTACACCTTC
NA	TRBV2	TRBJ1-3	NA	CATAAGSSLGNTIYF	TGTGCCACCGCCGCCGGCAGCTCACTCGGAAACACCATATATTTT
NA	TRBV30	TRBJ2-2	NA	CAWTVAYGELFF	TGTGCCTGGACCGTAGCATACGGGGAGCTGTTTTTT
few	TRBV12-3/TRBV12-4	TRBJ1-2	TRBD1	CASTVGQVNYGYTF	TGTGCCAGCACCGTGGGACAGGTAAATTATGGCTACACCTTC
many	TRBV6-5	TRBJ1-5	NA	CASTPNGNQPQHF	TGTGCCAGCACCCCCAATGGCAATCAGCCCCAGCATTTT
many	TRBV6-5	TRBJ2-5	NA	CASSYSEGQETQYF	TGTGCCAGCAGTTACTCCGAGGGACAAGAGACCCAGTACTTC
many	TRBV19	TRBJ1-5	NA	CASSIHPSGSGQPQHF	TGTGCCAGTAGTATACATCCCTCGGGCTCCGGGCAGCCCCAGCATTTT
NA	TRBV4-3	TRBJ1-6	NA	CASSQAGAGGYSPLHF	TGCGCCAGCAGCCAAGCAGGAGCGGGGGGCTATTCACCCCTCCACTTT
many	TRBV7-3	TRBJ2-3	NA	CASSSPRKVDTQYF	TGTGCCAGCAGCTCCCCTCGAAAGGTAGATACGCAGTATTTT
once	TRBV20-1	TRBJ2-7	NA	CSARAYGEPHYEQYF	TGCAGTGCTAGAGCTTACGGAGAACCACACTACGAGCAGTACTTC
many	TRBV6-1	TRBJ2-7	TRBD2	CASRFERAGGLYEQYF	TGTGCCAGCAGATTCGAGAGGGCGGGAGGGCTCTACGAGCAGTACTTC
many	TRBV20-1	TRBJ1-6	NA	CSASLPGASYNSPLHF	TGCAGTGCTAGCTTGCCGGGCGCCTCCTATAATTCACCCCTCCACTTT
many	TRBV28	TRBJ1-2	TRBD1	CASRTGQGNYGYTF	TGTGCCAGCAGAACGGGACAGGGAAACTATGGCTACACCTTC
many	TRBV28	TRBJ1-5	NA	CASSESGYNQPQHF	TGTGCCAGCAGTGAGTCGGGGTACAATCAGCCCCAGCATTTT
many	TRBV6-2/TRBV6-3	TRBJ1-6	TRBD1	CASRALRTGTGSPLHF	TGTGCCAGCAGGGCCTTGCGGACAGGGACCGGTTCACCCCTCCACTTT
NA	TRBV28	TRBJ2-5	TRBD2	CASSSHGRFETQYF	TGTGCCAGCAGTTCCCACGGGAGGTTTGAGACCCAGTACTTC
many	TRBV9	TRBJ1-1	NA	CASSVGGGMNTEAFF	TGTGCCAGCAGCGTAGGGGGGGGCATGAACACTGAAGCTTTCTTT
many	TRBV11-3	TRBJ2-7	TRBD1	CASSLVRDRPYEQYF	TGTGCCAGCAGCTTAGTAAGGGACAGACCCTACGAGCAGTACTTC
many	TRBV29-1	TRBJ2-7	TRBD2	CSVLKPGTSSYEQYF	TGCAGCGTGCTCAAACCCGGGACTAGCTCCTACGAGCAGTACTTC
NA	TRBV12-3/TRBV12-4	TRBJ1-1	NA	CASTLGTDTEAFF	TGTGCCAGCACCTTGGGGACCGACACTGAAGCTTTCTTT
many	TRBV12-3/TRBV12-4	TRBJ2-7	NA	CASSLTGGAYEQYF	TGTGCCAGCAGTTTAACAGGGGGGGCCTACGAGCAGTACTTC
many	TRBV11-2	TRBJ1-1	NA	CASSSRTAMNTEAFF	TGTGCCAGCAGCTCCCGCACGGCCATGAACACTGAAGCTTTCTTT
many	TRBV29-1	TRBJ2-7	NA	CSVGFSYEQYF	TGCAGCGTCGGATTCTCCTACGAGCAGTACTTC
many	TRBV6-5	TRBJ2-7	TRBD1	CASSYSTGDEQYF	TGTGCCAGCAGTTACTCGACAGGGGACGAGCAGTACTTC
many	TRBV7-2	TRBJ1-2	NA	CASSSGATNYGYTF	TGTGCCAGCAGCTCAGGGGCGACTAACTATGGCTACACCTTC
many	TRBV13	TRBJ1-2	NA	CASSPRSQRDYGYTF	TGTGCCAGCAGCCCGCGGTCCCAGCGGGACTATGGCTACACCTTC
many	TRBV6-1	TRBJ1-5	NA	CASSEYPESSNQPQHF	TGTGCCAGCAGTGAATACCCCGAGAGTAGCAATCAGCCCCAGCATTTT
many	TRBV29-1	TRBJ2-3	NA	CSVDLANTQYF	TGCAGCGTTGATCTAGCGAATACGCAGTATTTT
many	TRBV5-4	TRBJ2-2	NA	CASSSGRSGPNTGELFF	TGTGCCAGCAGCTCCGGCCGGTCAGGGCCGAACACCGGGGAGCTGTTTTTT
few	TRBV12-3/TRBV12-4	TRBJ2-5	TRBD1	CASSLSGQARETQYF	TGTGCCAGCAGTTTATCTGGACAGGCCAGGGAGACCCAGTACTTC
many	TRBV7-8	TRBJ2-2	TRBD1	CASRDRVTWNTGELFF	TGTGCCAGCAGAGACAGGGTGACTTGGAACACCGGGGAGCTGTTTTTT
NA	TRBV6-2/TRBV6-3	TRBJ2-7	NA	CASRQQGRTYEQYF	TGTGCCAGCAGGCAACAGGGGAGGACCTACGAGCAGTACTTC
many	TRBV6-5	TRBJ2-2	NA	CASSYDDSNTGELFF	TGTGCCAGCAGTTACGACGACAGCAACACCGGGGAGCTGTTTTTT
many	TRBV24-1	TRBJ2-5	NA	CATSDPTGFGETQYF	TGTGCCACCAGTGATCCTACAGGGTTCGGAGAGACCCAGTACTTC
many	TRBV7-9	TRBJ2-7	TRBD1	CASSTGAATYEQYF	TGTGCCAGCAGCACAGGGGCTGCTACCTACGAGCAGTACTTC
many	TRBV7-2	TRBJ2-7	NA	CASSNQRAYEQYF	TGTGCCAGCAGCAACCAGCGGGCGTACGAGCAGTACTTC
many	TRBV19	TRBJ1-5	TRBD1	CASSIDTWGTDNQPQHF	TGTGCCAGTAGTATAGACACTTGGGGGACAGATAATCAGCCCCAGCATTTT
many	TRBV12-3/TRBV12-4	TRBJ2-7	NA	CASSSPTSTWEQYF	TGTGCCAGCAGTTCCCCGACCTCTACGTGGGAGCAGTACTTC
many	TRBV2	TRBJ1-5	TRBD1	CASSEFIGQGGRSNQPQHF	TGTGCCAGCAGTGAATTTATCGGACAGGGCGGGAGAAGTAATCAGCCCCAGCATTTT
NA	TRBV2	TRBJ2-5	NA	CASSKTEEPETQYF	TGTGCCAGCAGTAAGACGGAGGAGCCGGAGACCCAGTACTTC
NA	TRBV2	TRBJ1-2	NA	CASSDSWGGYTF	TGTGCCAGCAGTGATAGCTGGGGTGGCTACACCTTT
many	TRBV10-3	TRBJ2-3	NA	CAISDDIDTDTQYF	TGTGCCATCAGTGACGACATCGACACAGATACGCAGTATTTT
NA	TRBV29-1	TRBJ2-5	NA	CSVGAGATAQYF	TGCAGCGTAGGGGCGGGGGCTACGGCCCAGTACTTC
many	TRBV6-2/TRBV6-3	TRBJ2-7	NA	CASSPGSTGEQYF	TGTGCCAGCAGTCCAGGTTCCACGGGGGAGCAGTACTTC
many	TRBV18	TRBJ1-6	TRBD1	CASSPHTGDNSPLHF	TGTGCCAGCTCACCGCACACAGGGGATAATTCACCCCTCCACTTT
NA	TRBV7-3	TRBJ2-5	NA	CASSPSGLETQYF	TGTGCCAGCAGCCCCTCGGGGTTGGAGACCCAGTACTTC
NA	TRBV27	TRBJ2-7	NA	CPSSLLNRQGYDQYF	TGTCCCAGCAGTTTATTAAACCGGCAGGGATACGATCAGTACTTC
many	TRBV19	TRBJ1-6	TRBD1	CASMLGQENSPLHF	TGTGCCAGTATGCTCGGACAGGAGAATTCACCCCTCCACTTT
many	TRBV12-3/TRBV12-4	TRBJ1-6	NA	CASSWGLESPLHF	TGTGCCAGCAGTTGGGGGCTAGAGTCACCCCTCCACTTT
many	TRBV20-1	TRBJ1-6	NA	CSATEQGFGSYNSPLHF	TGCAGTGCTACCGAGCAGGGGTTTGGCTCCTATAATTCACCCCTCCACTTT
many	TRBV20-1	TRBJ2-7	TRBD1	CSVPRGPSYEQYF	TGCAGTGTTCCGAGGGGGCCTTCTTACGAGCAGTACTTC
many	TRBV7-2	TRBJ2-7	TRBD2	CASSLYKRGAVEQYF	TGTGCCAGCAGCTTATATAAGCGGGGGGCGGTCGAGCAGTACTTC
many	TRBV20-1	TRBJ1-1	NA	CSAVGRLNTEAFF	TGCAGTGCTGTTGGACGGCTGAACACTGAAGCTTTCTTT
many	TRBV12-3/TRBV12-4	TRBJ1-6	NA	CASSLDGYNSPLHF	TGTGCCAGCAGTCTTGACGGATATAATTCACCCCTCCACTTT
many	TRBV29-1	TRBJ2-5	NA	CSADGPAKGRETQYF	TGCAGCGCTGATGGGCCGGCAAAAGGGCGAGAGACCCAGTACTTC
NA	TRBV6-5	TRBJ1-1	NA	CASSSRPTGPPPAFF	TGTGCCAGCAGTTCGCGACCCACGGGGCCCCCCCCGGCTTTCTTT